This T cell receptor (beta chain) emerged from a study of cytomegalovirus exposure and HLA in healthy donors. Study-wide context: Drawn from HLA-typed donors, around 85 million unique TCRs were held in an early data release.

Germline CDR1 SGHAT, CDR2 FQDESV (reference sequence). The CDR3 spans 14 residues. V lost 1 base to trimming and J lost 10 bases; unmatched junction nucleotides: 3. In the case of this clone: Its antigen is unidentified.

Overall study results and limits: Analysis was performed later, and it showed HLA-associated TCR beta chains to be more clonally expanded than equally common others.

It was with 60 Vbeta and 13 Jbeta primers that the PCR ran. Generated by immunoSEQ multiplex PCR, the TCRdb table keeps only in-frame clones and is missing some. The sample carries 200,000 to 250,000 clones, about 80% recorded once. The chain recombines TRBV11-1 with TRBJ1-6, with 8 nucleotides matching TRBD1. The sample was PBMCs. The clonotype originates from a woman aged 35 to 49 in good health and CMV-seronegative. CDR3 in DNA: TGTGCCAGCAGCTTAGACAGGGGGTCATCACCCCTCCACTTT. Its translation: CASSLDRGSSPLHF.